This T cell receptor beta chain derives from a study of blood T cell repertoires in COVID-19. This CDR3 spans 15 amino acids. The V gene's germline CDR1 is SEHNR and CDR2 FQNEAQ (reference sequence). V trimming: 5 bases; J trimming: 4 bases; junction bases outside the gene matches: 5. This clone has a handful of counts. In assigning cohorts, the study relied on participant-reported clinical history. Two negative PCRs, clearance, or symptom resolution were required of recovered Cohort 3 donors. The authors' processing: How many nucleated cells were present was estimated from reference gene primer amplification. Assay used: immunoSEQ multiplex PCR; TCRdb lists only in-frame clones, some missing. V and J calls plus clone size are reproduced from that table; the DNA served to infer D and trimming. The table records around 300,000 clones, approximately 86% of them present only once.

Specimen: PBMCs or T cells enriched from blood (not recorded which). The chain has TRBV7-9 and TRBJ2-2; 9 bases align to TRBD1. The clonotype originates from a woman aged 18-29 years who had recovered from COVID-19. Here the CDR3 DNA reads TGTGCCAGCAGCCGGACAGGGGAGGTCACCGGGGAGCTGTTTTTT. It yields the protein CASSRTGEVTGELFF.